This TCR beta chain was found in a study of blood T cells in healthy people across ages. In germline, CDR1 is SGHAT, CDR2 FQNNGV. The CDR3 runs 20 residues. The V end lost 0 bases, the J end lost 0 bases, and 24 bases lay between the germline ends. A second PCR, run for about 7 to 11 cycles, used a sample-barcoded 5' primer plus a J-beta primer mix. TCRdb fed the 5' RACE reads into MiXCR, producing one record per CDR3 protein. The sample holds 1.2 million to 1.5 million distinct CDR3 sequences, around two fifths seen once. The V and J genes are TRBV11-2 and TRBJ2-7; TRBD2 is a possible D gene (6 bases). Material for sequencing was blood. The receptor was isolated from a woman aged 18 to 35 in good health. This chain's CDR3 is CASSLERVRGLAKSSYEQYF. The CDR3 bases are TGTGCCAGCAGCTTAGAGAGGGTACGGGGGTTAGCGAAGAGCTCCTACGAGCAGTACTTC.